These T cell receptor beta chains were read from a single sample in a study of human T cells and chemical hapten exposure. TCRdb analysed the RACE reads with MiXCR anew, one entry per CDR3 protein. The sample lists 99,000 or so distinct CDR3 sequences, less than 40% seen once, with more than 2.5% in the top ten. This specimen was whole blood, taken in connection with sensitization to the hapten diphenylcyclopropenone (DPC). These receptors originate from a man aged 40-50 years with alopecia areata. Some clones in this sample may be carry-over from other donors' samples. CDR3s leave out the opening cysteine and the closing phenylalanine or tryptophan.

J: TRBJ2-1
V: TRBV5-1
length: 13
CDR3: ASSSGLAGFYEQF

J: TRBJ1-1
V: TRBV10-3
length: 13
CDR3: AIRGTQTMNTEAF

J: TRBJ2-4
V: TRBV10-3
length: 12
CDR3: AITRGLTKNIQY

J: TRBJ2-1
V: TRBV29-1
length: 11
CDR3: SVGTSANNEQF

J: TRBJ2-2
V: TRBV6-5
length: 14
CDR3: ASRPYDGAGTGELF

J: TRBJ2-2
V: TRBV27
length: 13
CDR3: ASSLYNSNTGELF

J: TRBJ2-5
V: TRBV29-1
length: 11
CDR3: SVEAQGQETQY

J: TRBJ2-1
V: TRBV5-1
length: 12
CDR3: ASSGGRDINEQF

J: TRBJ1-4
V: TRBV10-3
length: 16
CDR3: AISEWGAADFLNEKLF

J: TRBJ1-1
V: TRBV6-5
length: 11
CDR3: ASSYSTGKSAF

J: TRBJ2-5
V: TRBV7-9
length: 10
CDR3: ASSSLAPGQY

J: TRBJ2-1
V: TRBV19
length: 12
CDR3: ASSVSGPNNEQF

J: TRBJ2-3
V: TRBV7-2
length: 11
CDR3: ASSSTVMDTQY

J: TRBJ2-3
V: TRBV18
length: 11
CDR3: ATLAAITDTQY

J: TRBJ2-3
V: TRBV20-1
length: 13
CDR3: SATSSGGYTDTQY

J: TRBJ1-2
V: TRBV20-1
length: 10
CDR3: SAETVNYGYT

J: TRBJ2-1
V: TRBV2
length: 14
CDR3: ASSVRLAGGGNEQF

J: TRBJ1-4
V: TRBV4-2
length: 13
CDR3: ASSQDWGIGEKLF

J: TRBJ2-3
V: TRBV7-2
length: 13
CDR3: ASSLSRAPTDTQY

J: TRBJ2-3
V: TRBV6-1
length: 14
CDR3: ASSARSGGVPDTQY

J: TRBJ2-6
V: TRBV6-6
length: 13
CDR3: ASRLEGSGANVLT

J: TRBJ2-3
V: TRBV5-4
length: 10
CDR3: ASSTDSDTQY

J: TRBJ2-7
V: TRBV20-1
length: 13
CDR3: SAMLAGGRAYEQY

J: TRBJ2-7
V: TRBV5-1
length: 16
CDR3: ASSPSVAGAIGSHEQY

J: TRBJ1-6
V: TRBV6-2/TRBV6-3
length: 11
CDR3: ASRQDGDSPLH

J: TRBJ1-1
V: TRBV6-6
length: 13
CDR3: ASSHNPILNTEAF

J: TRBJ2-1
V: TRBV27
length: 10
CDR3: ASSLKGNEQF

J: TRBJ2-1
V: TRBV12-3/TRBV12-4
length: 13
CDR3: ASKAQRQAYNEQF

J: TRBJ2-5
V: TRBV3-1
length: 12
CDR3: ASSRTRGQETQY

J: TRBJ2-5
V: TRBV24-1
length: 13
CDR3: ATSSSGGGEETQY

J: TRBJ1-1
V: TRBV29-1
length: 12
CDR3: SVATSVGNTEAF

J: TRBJ1-2
V: TRBV7-2
length: 16
CDR3: ASSLFRHSPGGGHGYT

J: TRBJ2-3
V: TRBV7-2
length: 13
CDR3: ASSLGRFRPDTQY

J: TRBJ2-1
V: TRBV20-1
length: 14
CDR3: SARAGTGRGYNEQF

J: TRBJ1-3
V: TRBV20-1
length: 10
CDR3: SAETSGNTIY

J: TRBJ2-5
V: TRBV11-1
length: 11
CDR3: ASSRDRGETQY

J: TRBJ2-7
V: TRBV10-3
length: 12
CDR3: AIQGGGSSYEQY

J: TRBJ2-3
V: TRBV20-1
length: 12
CDR3: SARRPASTDTQY

J: TRBJ2-3
V: TRBV20-1
length: 13
CDR3: SARAIGLASDTQY

J: TRBJ2-3
V: TRBV2
length: 14
CDR3: ASRANIAGGTDTQY

J: TRBJ1-2
V: TRBV6-5
length: 11
CDR3: ASRPVGGYGYT

J: TRBJ2-1
V: TRBV6-5
length: 13
CDR3: ASSYPGLPNNEQF

J: TRBJ1-4
V: TRBV6-1
length: 13
CDR3: ASSERAVPDEKLF

J: TRBJ2-7
V: TRBV9
length: 13
CDR3: ASSVEAGGSYEQY

J: TRBJ2-3
V: TRBV3-1
length: 14
CDR3: ASSQRLAGVADTQY

J: TRBJ2-1
V: TRBV13
length: 10
CDR3: ASSPPAEEQF

J: TRBJ2-2
V: TRBV12-3/TRBV12-4
length: 12
CDR3: ASSYSGVTGELF

J: TRBJ2-6
V: TRBV10-3
length: 12
CDR3: AIKGDDGANVLT

J: TRBJ1-2
V: TRBV2
length: 14
CDR3: ASNYLRDREDYGYT

J: TRBJ2-3
V: TRBV4-1
length: 16
CDR3: ASSLYGTSGNQADTQY

J: TRBJ2-3
V: TRBV6-5
length: 10
CDR3: ASIGREDTQY

J: TRBJ2-1
V: TRBV28
length: 14
CDR3: ASSSITGGMGNEQF

J: TRBJ2-5
V: TRBV6-5
length: 14
CDR3: ASSPPGLAGQETQY

J: TRBJ1-1
V: TRBV20-1
length: 12
CDR3: SAREDRKTLEAF

J: TRBJ1-5
V: TRBV19
length: 14
CDR3: ASSSYDRYSNQPQH

J: TRBJ2-1
V: TRBV20-1
length: 12
CDR3: SARPWDRESEQF

J: TRBJ2-1
V: TRBV6-5
length: 16
CDR3: ASSSAPPIAGVYNEQF